Presented here are 8 T cell receptor beta chains from one specimen sequenced in a study of cytomegalovirus exposure and HLA in healthy donors. The PCR employed 60 Vbeta primers together with 13 Jbeta primers. This table comes from immunoSEQ multiplex PCR, and its TCRdb copy is limited to in-frame clones, with some not included. The sample records around 88,000 clones, over 75% being singletons. The specimen sequenced was PBMCs. The receptor source for this set is a man aged 45 to 65 in good health and CMV-seropositive.

The DNA of the CDR3 is TGTGCCAGTAGTATATCGACTTTTTTGGGTTATGGCTACACCTTC. This sequence encodes CASSISTFLGYGYTF. V usage is TRBV19 and J usage is TRBJ1-2; D call uncertain. The CDR3 totals 15 residues. Trimming left V 2 bases short and J 5 bases short, with 15 bases between. Germline CDR1 is LNHDA and CDR2 is SQIVND (reference sequence).

This chain uses TRBV15 with TRBJ1-5; maybe TRBD1 (5 bases). Trimming cost V 3 bases and J 3 bases, with 9 bases left between them. This CDR3 has 14 residues. CDR1 and CDR2 from the germline V gene are LNHNV and YYDKDF (reference sequence). CDR3 amino acids: CATSRDNFNQPQHF. CDR3 nucleotide sequence: TGTGCCACCAGCAGGGACAACTTCAATCAGCCCCAGCATTTT.

This chain connects TRBV28 to TRBJ1-2; TRBD1 matches at 7 bases. The CDR3 totals 14 residues. Germline V gives CDR1 MDHEN, CDR2 SYDVKM. V was pared by 3 bases and J by 4 bases, with 5 bases of the junction left unmatched. CDR3 loop: CASSLGRGTYGYTF. The CDR3 region has the DNA TGTGCCAGCAGTTTGGGCAGGGGGACCTATGGCTACACCTTC.

This clone appeared a single time. V is TRBV19 and J is TRBJ2-7; D uncertain. The CDR3 consists of 12 residues. Germline lookup yields CDR1 LNHDA and CDR2 SQIVND (reference sequence). V lost 7 bases and J 6 bases, leaving 13 bases between the germline ends. Here the CDR3 reads CASKDPRAEQYF. In nucleotides, the CDR3 is TGTGCCAGTAAAGATCCTAGAGCCGAGCAGTACTTC.

V usage is TRBV7-6 and J usage is TRBJ2-7; 8 bases map to TRBD1. The CDR3 consists of 14 residues. Germline values: CDR1 SGHVS, CDR2 FNYEAQ. V shed 8 bases, J shed 1 base, and the junction held 7 bases outside the gene matches. CDR3 residues: CASRRTGLSYEQYF. CDR3 DNA sequence: TGTGCCAGCCGCCGGACAGGGTTGTCCTACGAGCAGTACTTC.

The gene calls are TRBV19 and TRBJ2-1, with D unclear. The CDR3 covers 13 residues. Germline-derived CDR1 and CDR2 are LNHDA and SQIVND (reference sequence). V lost 6 bases and J 2 bases, leaving 8 bases between the germline ends. The CDR3 protein is CASSPDTYNEQFF. The CDR3 DNA sequence: TGTGCCAGTAGCCCCGACACCTACAATGAGCAGTTCTTC.

V usage is TRBV5-1 and J usage is TRBJ2-3; 9 bases are a match to TRBD1. Germline lookup yields CDR1 SGHRS and CDR2 YFSETQ. The CDR3 length is 15 residues. V shed 3 bases and J 0 bases; nucleotides not matched to a gene: 2. CDR3 DNA: TGCGCCAGCAGCTCCGGGACAGGGAGCACAGATACGCAGTATTTT. It codes for CASSSGTGSTDTQYF. Filled out from reference TRBV5-1 and TRBJ2-3, the complete variable domain reads KAGVTQTPRYLIKTRGQQVTLSCSPISGHRSVSWYQQTPGQGLQFLFEYFSETQRNKGNFPGRFSGRQFSNSRSEMNVSTLELGDSALYLCASSSGTGSTDTQYFGPGTRLTVL.

As concerns this clone: At one of its ends the junction is not consistent with the germline gene, which may arise from a read error. The J gene is TRBJ2-7, the V gene TRBV7-9; D gene unclear. CDR1 is SEHNR and CDR2 is FQNEAQ in the germline V gene (reference sequence). There are 14 residues in the CDR3. CDR3 sequence reads: CSSSLEVSGYEQYF. The CDR3 DNA reads as TGTTCCAGCAGCTTAGAAGTCTCGGGCTACGAGCAGTACTTC.